This paragraph covers one T cell receptor beta chain sequence. These data come from a study of blood T cell repertoires in COVID-19. Study-wide background: Italy, Spain and the United States were the sources of the convalescent and acute COVID-19 samples. PBMCs, B-cell-depleted T cells, or T cells provided the cDNA or gDNA that made up the material.

Study processing details: Quantification of nucleated cells was approximated via reference gene primer amplification. Sequencing used immunoSEQ multiplex PCR; TCRdb keeps in-frame clones, though not all of them. Clonal size and the V and J genes are those of that table, whereas D and trimming came from the DNA. The table records approximately 150,000 clones, 75% to 90% of them present only once. The ends lost 0 bases at V and 7 bases at J; junction bases unmatched: 3. The CDR3 is made up of 15 amino acids. Germline V CDR1 and CDR2: LGHNA, YSLEER. V is TRBV4-3 and J is TRBJ1-6; 7 bases are shared with TRBD1. Material for sequencing was peripheral blood. This sequence was found in a woman aged 55-69 years with active COVID-19. This CDR3 is CASSQDDRVNSPLHF. The CDR3 nucleotides are TGCGCCAGCAGCCAAGATGACAGGGTAAATTCACCCCTCCACTTT.